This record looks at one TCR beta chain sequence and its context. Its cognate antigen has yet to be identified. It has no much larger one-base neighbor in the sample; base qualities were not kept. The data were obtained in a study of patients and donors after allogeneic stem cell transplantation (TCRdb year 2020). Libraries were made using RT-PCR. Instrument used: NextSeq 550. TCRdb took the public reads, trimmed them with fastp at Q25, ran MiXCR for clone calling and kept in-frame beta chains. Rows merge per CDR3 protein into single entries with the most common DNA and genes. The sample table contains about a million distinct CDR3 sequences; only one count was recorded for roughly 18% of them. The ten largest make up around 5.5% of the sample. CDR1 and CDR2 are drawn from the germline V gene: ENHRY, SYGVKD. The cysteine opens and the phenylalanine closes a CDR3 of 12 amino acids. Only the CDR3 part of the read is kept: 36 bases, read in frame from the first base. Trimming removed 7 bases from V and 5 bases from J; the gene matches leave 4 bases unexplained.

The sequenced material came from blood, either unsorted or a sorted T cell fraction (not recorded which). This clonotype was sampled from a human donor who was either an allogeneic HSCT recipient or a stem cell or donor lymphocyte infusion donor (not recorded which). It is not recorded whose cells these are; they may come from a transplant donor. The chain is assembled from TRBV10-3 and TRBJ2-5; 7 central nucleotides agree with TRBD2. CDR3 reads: CAIKPGGETQYF. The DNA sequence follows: TGTGCCATCAAACCCGGGGGGGAGACCCAGTACTTC.